The 25 T cell receptor beta chains below all came from one sample that was sequenced in a study of blood T cells in healthy people across ages. Next came a second PCR, run for about 7 to 12 cycles, which used a sample-barcoded 5' primer along with a J-beta primer mix. TCRdb used MiXCR to reprocess the 5' RACE reads, holding one entry per CDR3 protein. This table has 1.5 million to 2 million distinct CDR3 sequences, roughly 27% appearing once. Sequencing input: blood. The receptors were sampled from a woman under 40 in good health.

This clonotype was recorded a few times. The rearrangement joins TRBV5-1 to TRBJ1-2; D ambiguous. Germline CDR1 SGHRS, CDR2 YFSETQ. CDR3 length: 11 amino acids. The germline V and J ends were trimmed by 5 bases and 8 bases, with 10 bases remaining between them. The CDR3 nucleotides read TGCGCCAGCAGATCCCCCAACGGCTACACCTTC. It specifies CASRSPNGYTF. The full variable domain, in which reference TRBV5-1 and TRBJ1-2 provide the parts outside the CDR3, is KAGVTQTPRYLIKTRGQQVTLSCSPISGHRSVSWYQQTPGQGLQFLFEYFSETQRNKGNFPGRFSGRQFSNSRSEMNVSTLELGDSALYLCASRSPNGYTFGSGTRLTVV.

The chain uses TRBV27 and TRBJ1-1; weak D call: TRBD1 (5 bases). This CDR3 has 16 residues. From germline, CDR1 is MNHEY and CDR2 SMNVEV (reference sequence). V was trimmed by 3 bases and J by 2 bases, leaving 16 bases between them. The CDR3 DNA is TGTGCCAGCAGTTTTCAGGGAGGGTGGGGAAACACTGAAGCTTTCTTT. Its translation is CASSFQGGWGNTEAFF.

This clonotype was seen ten or more times. The gene calls are TRBV5-1 and TRBJ1-1; 9 bases align to TRBD1. Germline V CDR1 and CDR2: SGHRS, YFSETQ. This CDR3 comprises 13 residues. V lost 5 bases and J lost 5; bases outside the gene matches: 4. CDR3 in amino acids: CASSSGQGTEAFF. Written as DNA, the CDR3 is TGCGCCAGCAGTTCAGGACAGGGGACTGAAGCTTTCTTT.

The chain couples TRBV7-2 to TRBJ2-4; D might be TRBD1 (6 bases). From germline, CDR1 is SGHTA and CDR2 FQGNSA. V was clipped by 7 bases and J by 3 bases, with 16 bases between them. The CDR3 length is 15 residues. The CDR3 bases are TGTGCCAGCACCGAGGACAGTCCTCACAAAAACATTCAGTACTTC. Residues: CASTEDSPHKNIQYF. Together with reference TRBV7-2 and TRBJ2-4, the CDR3 gives the full variable domain: GAGVSQSPSNKVTEKGKDVELRCDPISGHTALYWYRQSLGQGLEFLIYFQGNSAPDKSGLPSDRFSAERTGGSVSTLTIQRTQQEDSAVYLCASTEDSPHKNIQYFGAGTRLSVL.

This clonotype showed up many times. V usage is TRBV20-1 and J usage is TRBJ2-1; TRBD1 is a possible D gene (6 bases). The CDR3 has 14 amino acids. The ends were cut back, 6 bases at V and 2 bases at J, with 14 bases in the middle. Germline-derived CDR1 and CDR2 are DFQATT and SNEGSKA (reference sequence). In nucleotides, the CDR3 is TGCAGTGCGGAAGGGGGATATACCTACAATGAGCAGTTCTTC. Its protein product is CSAEGGYTYNEQFF.

The chain carries TRBV20-1 and TRBJ2-3; D unclear. CDR3 length equals 15 residues. CDR1 is DFQATT, CDR2 SNEGSKA, per germline (reference sequence). Trimming cost V 3 bases and J 0 bases, with 13 bases left between them. CDR3 nucleotides: TGCAGTGCTAGCGCCACCAGTACTAGCACAGATACGCAGTATTTT. It codes for CSASATSTSTDTQYF.

The chain combines TRBV5-1 with TRBJ2-1; D is perhaps TRBD1 or TRBD2 (5 bases each). The CDR3 runs 19 residues. Deletions cut 6 bases from V and 0 bases from J, with 25 bases between. Per germline, CDR1 SGHRS and CDR2 YFSETQ. DNA for the CDR3: TGCGCCAGCATCCGGGGCGCCGACTCGGGACCGTTCTCCTACAATGAGCAGTTCTTC. Amino acids: CASIRGADSGPFSYNEQFF. The complete variable domain, with remaining parts taken from reference TRBV5-1 and TRBJ2-1, reads KAGVTQTPRYLIKTRGQQVTLSCSPISGHRSVSWYQQTPGQGLQFLFEYFSETQRNKGNFPGRFSGRQFSNSRSEMNVSTLELGDSALYLCASIRGADSGPFSYNEQFFGPGTRLTVL.

With regard to this clonotype: At one end the junction does not follow the germline gene, possibly because of a read error. In nucleotides, the CDR3 is TGTGCCATCAGTGGGGCGGCTTACCAAGAGCCCCAGTACTTC. Its translation: CAISGAAYQEPQYF. V is TRBV10-3 and J is TRBJ2-5; D ambiguous. Per germline, CDR1 ENHRY and CDR2 SYGVKD. This CDR3 is built from 14 residues.

This clonotype was seen a handful of times. The V gene is TRBV5-5, the J gene TRBJ2-3, with D possibly matching TRBD2 (5 bases). V was cut by 5 bases and J by 4 bases, with 14 bases left in between. Germline lookup yields CDR1 SGHKS and CDR2 YYEKEE (reference sequence). The CDR3 is 14 residues long. The CDR3 sequence is CASSNGGSADTQYF. CDR3 DNA sequence: TGTGCCAGCAGTAACGGTGGTAGCGCAGATACGCAGTATTTT.

This clonotype was detected only a few times. V and J are TRBV28 and TRBJ2-1; 12 nucleotides agree with TRBD2. Germline CDR1 reads MDHEN; CDR2 reads SYDVKM. Trimming at V came to 8 bases and at J to 7 bases, leaving 9 bases not matched to a gene. CDR3 length equals 15 residues. CDR3 sequence (DNA): TGTGCCAGCCTATGGACTAGCGGGATGGGAAATGAGCAGTTCTTC. It specifies CASLWTSGMGNEQFF.

This clonotype has just a few counts. The V gene is TRBV10-2, the J gene TRBJ2-3; D call uncertain. The germline V gene encodes CDR1 WSHSY and CDR2 SAAADI. CDR3 length: 15 residues. Trimming removed 5 bases at V and 0 bases at J, with 12 bases between. The CDR3 region is CASSTDNPSTDTQYF. The CDR3 DNA sequence: TGCGCCAGCAGTACCGACAACCCTAGCACAGATACGCAGTATTTT.

This chain joins TRBV2 and TRBJ2-4; tentatively, D is TRBD2 (7 bases). The germline V gene encodes CDR1 SNHLY and CDR2 FYNNEI. Trimming shortened V by 7 bases and J by 13 bases, and 20 bases separated the two germline ends. The CDR3 runs 13 residues. CDR3 region: CASTQGRGNEQYF. The CDR3 nucleotides are TGTGCCAGCACCCAGGGGCGGGGGAATGAGCAGTACTTC.

In its sample, this clonotype was seen a few times. The CDR3 DNA sequence: TGTGCCAGCACCTCTGGGCCTTCAGAGACCCAGTACTTC. Translating gives CASTSGPSETQYF. The chain joins TRBV7-9 to TRBJ2-5; no definite D call. The CDR3 runs to 13 residues. Per germline, CDR1 SEHNR and CDR2 FQNEAQ (reference sequence). Trimming took 7 bases from V and 4 from J, leaving 13 bases between them.

This clonotype has more than one count but fewer than ten. V and J are TRBV27 and TRBJ2-7, with a weak D call TRBD1 (6 bases). Germline CDR1 reads MNHEY; CDR2 reads SMNVEV (reference sequence). The CDR3 runs 13 residues. The V end lost 5 bases, the J end lost 4 bases, and 12 bases lay between the germline ends. CDR3 region: CASSTGTRYEQYF. CDR3 coding DNA: TGTGCCAGCAGTACCGGGACAAGATACGAGCAGTACTTC.

This clonotype was counted between two and nine times. The rearrangement uses TRBV2 and TRBJ2-3; TRBD1 matches 8 bases. This CDR3 contains 15 residues. Trimming cost V 5 bases and J 4 bases; bases outside gene matches: 8. The germline V gene has CDR1 SNHLY and CDR2 FYNNEI. Here the CDR3 reads CASSPTGERADTQYF. CDR3 nucleotide sequence: TGTGCCAGCAGTCCGACAGGGGAAAGGGCAGATACGCAGTATTTT.

On this clonotype itself: A read error may be the cause here, since a much bigger clone is one base away. The chain carries TRBV7-9 and TRBJ1-2; D not resolved. CDR1 is SEHNR, CDR2 FQNEAQ, per germline (reference sequence). The CDR3 sequence is 15 residues long. The CDR3 loop is CACSQARSFNYGYTF. The CDR3, as DNA: TGTGCCTGCAGTCAAGCGCGCAGTTTCAACTATGGCTACACCTTC.

This clonotype came up a few times. The CDR3 region is CASTPIIAGRDYNEQFF. As DNA, the CDR3 is TGTGCCAGCACCCCAATTATAGCTGGGCGGGACTACAATGAGCAGTTCTTC. The chain employs TRBV5-5 and TRBJ2-1, with a tentative D call TRBD2 (6 bases). The germline V and J ends were trimmed by 6 bases and 3 bases, with 22 bases remaining between them. Per the germline V gene, CDR1 is SGHKS and CDR2 is YYEKEE (reference sequence). This CDR3 is 17 amino acids long.

This clonotype has only a few counts. This rearrangement joins TRBV3-1 to TRBJ2-7; TRBD2 agrees at 10 bases. This CDR3 has 16 amino acids. V gave up 1 base and J gave up 3 bases; unmatched junction bases: 6. Germline-derived CDR1 and CDR2 are LGHDT and YNNKEL (reference sequence). CDR3 in DNA: TGTGCCAGCAGCCAAGGGTCGAGCGGGGGGGGCTACGAGCAGTACTTC. This gives the protein CASSQGSSGGGYEQYF.

This clonotype has more than one count but fewer than ten. The rearrangement uses TRBV27 and TRBJ2-7, with 10 positions matching TRBD2. CDR1 and CDR2 (germline): MNHEY, SMNVEV (reference sequence). The CDR3 sequence is 13 residues long. Trimming cost V 6 bases and J 12 bases; bases outside gene matches: 11. The CDR3 reads CASSTSGTPIRYF. CDR3 in DNA: TGTGCCAGCAGCACTAGCGGGACCCCAATTCGGTACTTC.

The genes are TRBV24-1 and TRBJ2-2; TRBD1 matches at 8 bases. The junction had 4 bases not matched to a gene; V was cut back by 8 bases and J by 6 bases. From germline, CDR1 is KGHDR and CDR2 SFDVKD. CDR3 size: 13 residues. In DNA form, the CDR3 reads TGTGCCACCAACAGGGGGACCGCCGGGGAGCTGTTTTTT. It is translated as CATNRGTAGELFF.

This clonotype was counted once. The genes are TRBV5-1 and TRBJ2-5; 12 bases are shared with TRBD1. The germline CDR1 and CDR2 sequences are SGHRS and YFSETQ. The CDR3 is made up of 15 amino acids. With 4 bases clipped from V and 5 bases from J, the junction kept 6 bases outside the gene matches. Written as DNA, the CDR3 is TGCGCCAGCAGCCGAGGGGACAGGGGGCCGGAGACCCAGTACTTC. This encodes CASSRGDRGPETQYF.

The chain uses TRBV2 and TRBJ1-5; 7 bases match TRBD1. Per the germline V gene, CDR1 is SNHLY and CDR2 is FYNNEI. The CDR3 has 15 amino acids. V lost 8 bases and J lost 5; bases outside the gene matches: 12. The CDR3 reads CASGLTGRLDQPQHF. The CDR3 coding sequence is TGTGCCAGCGGTCTGACAGGGAGGTTAGATCAGCCCCAGCATTTT.

The V and J genes are TRBV5-1 and TRBJ2-3; D could derive from TRBD1 or TRBD2 (5 bases each). The length of the CDR3 is 14 residues. V was clipped by 4 bases and J by 6 bases, with 15 bases between them. Germline loops: CDR1 SGHRS, CDR2 YFSETQ. CDR3 region: CASSHGTAGDTQYF. The CDR3 coding sequence is TGCGCCAGCAGCCACGGGACCGCTGGGGATACGCAGTATTTT.

With regard to this clonotype: The CDR3 carries no conserved terminal phenylalanine or tryptophan, so it likely arises from a read error. This sequence joins TRBV7-2 and TRBJ2-1; the match to TRBD2 covers 13 bases. The germline gives CDR1 SGHTA, CDR2 FQGNSA. With 3 bases clipped from V and 8 bases from J, the junction kept 4 bases outside the gene matches. The CDR3 is 15 residues long. The CDR3 loop is CASSLGLAGSDEQFC. The CDR3 region has the DNA TGTGCCAGCAGCTTGGGACTAGCGGGATCTGATGAGCAGTTCTGC.

This clonotype turned up a few times. This chain connects TRBV3-1 to TRBJ1-4, with 8 bases lining up with TRBD1. The germline CDR1 and CDR2 sequences are LGHDT and YNNKEL (reference sequence). CDR3 length: 18 residues. V trimming: 0 bases; J trimming: 0 bases; junction bases outside the gene matches: 6. The CDR3 protein is CASSQDPGTGATNEKLFF. CDR3 coding DNA: TGTGCCAGCAGCCAAGATCCCGGGACAGGAGCAACTAATGAAAAACTGTTTTTT.